This record concerns one TCR beta chain sequence. The protocol was immunoSEQ multiplex PCR, while the TCRdb copy is restricted to in-frame clones and leaves out a portion. Found here are some 790,000 clones, roughly two thirds of them singletons; the top ten hold approximately 1.7%. V dropped 5 bases and J dropped 0 bases, with 13 bases sitting between them. The CDR3 is 15 amino acids. CDR1 is SGHAT and CDR2 is FQNNGV in the germline V gene. The data were obtained in a study of shared clonotypes between healthy human individuals. The receptor was derived from a woman aged 25 to 39 in good health. This chain connects TRBV11-2 to TRBJ1-1; possibly TRBD1 for D (5 bases). Sequencing was carried out using memory CD4+ T cells sorted from blood. Subset described: CD45RA-negative fraction. CDR3 DNA sequence: TGTGCCAGCAGCGGAGAGACAGCCATGAACACTGAAGCTTTCTTT. Translating it yields CASSGETAMNTEAFF.